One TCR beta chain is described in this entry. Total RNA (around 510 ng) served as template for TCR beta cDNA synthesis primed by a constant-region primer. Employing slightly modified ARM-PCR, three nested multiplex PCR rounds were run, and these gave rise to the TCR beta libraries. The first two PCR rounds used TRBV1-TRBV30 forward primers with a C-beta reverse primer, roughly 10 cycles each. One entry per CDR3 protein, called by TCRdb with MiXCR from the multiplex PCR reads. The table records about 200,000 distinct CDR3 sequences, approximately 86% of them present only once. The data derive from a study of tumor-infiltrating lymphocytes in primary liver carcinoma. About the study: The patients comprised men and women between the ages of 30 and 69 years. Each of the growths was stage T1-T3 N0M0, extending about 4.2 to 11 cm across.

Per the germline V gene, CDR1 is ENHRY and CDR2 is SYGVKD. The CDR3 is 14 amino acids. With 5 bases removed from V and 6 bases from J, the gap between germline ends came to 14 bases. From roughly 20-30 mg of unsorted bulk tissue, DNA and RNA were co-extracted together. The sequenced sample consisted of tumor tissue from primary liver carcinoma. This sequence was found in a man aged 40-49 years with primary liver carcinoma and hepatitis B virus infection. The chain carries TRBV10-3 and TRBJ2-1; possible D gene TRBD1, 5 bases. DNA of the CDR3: TGTGCCATCAGTCCCGTCCCAGGGATCAATGAGCAGTTCTTC. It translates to CAISPVPGINEQFF.